Following are 21 T cell receptor beta chains from one sample sequenced in a study of neoadjuvant anti-PD-1 for oral cavity cancer. Libraries were prepared by immunoSEQ multiplex PCR; TCRdb keeps only in-frame clonotypes and omits some of them. The sample comprises approximately 8,000 clones, more than 50% of which are singletons, and 10% to 15% rests with the top ten. The starting material was tumor tissue, obtained before nivolumab (anti-PD-1) treatment. The receptors come from a person aged 40 to 85 with oral cavity squamous cell carcinoma.

The table lists this clone with a few counts. The chain uses TRBV7-9 and TRBJ2-5; 7 bases are a match to TRBD1. This CDR3 has 12 residues. The V and J ends lost 11 bases and 1 base, in that order; junction bases with no gene match: 4. The germline V gene has CDR1 SEHNR and CDR2 FQNEAQ (reference sequence). The CDR3 nucleotides are TGTGCCTTGGGACAGCCCCAAGAGACCCAGTACTTC. Translation: CALGQPQETQYF. Full variable domain (remainder filled in from reference TRBV7-9 and TRBJ2-5): DTGVSQNPRHKITKRGQNVTFRCDPISEHNRLYWYRQTLGQGPEFLTYFQNEAQLEKSRLLSDRFSAERPKGSFSTLEIQRTEQGDSAMYLCALGQPQETQYFGPGTRLLVL.

V usage is TRBV10-1 and J usage is TRBJ2-5; 7 nucleotides agree with TRBD2. CDR3 length: 11 amino acids. Per germline, CDR1 WNHNN and CDR2 SYGVQD (reference sequence). V shed 8 bases, J shed 4 bases, and the junction held 1 base outside the gene matches. For the CDR3, the DNA is TGCGCCAGCGGGGAGGGAGAGACCCAGTACTTC. The encoded protein is CASGEGETQYF.

The J gene is TRBJ2-7, the V gene TRBV15; 10 nucleotides match TRBD1. This CDR3 is 14 amino acids long. Trimming took 5 bases from V and 2 from J; bases not matched to a gene: 3. The germline V gene encodes CDR1 LNHNV and CDR2 YYDKDF (reference sequence). The CDR3 region is CATSADRGPYEQYF. The CDR3 DNA sequence: TGTGCCACCAGCGCCGACAGGGGGCCCTACGAGCAGTACTTC.

The chain joins TRBV19 to TRBJ1-1, with TRBD1 as a possible D gene (5 bases). V lost 6 bases to trimming and J lost 1 base, with 9 bases between them. This CDR3 is built from 13 residues. Germline assignment: CDR1 LNHDA and CDR2 SQIVND (reference sequence). CDR3 in DNA: TGTGCCAGTAGCCAGACAGAGAACACTGAAGCTTTCTTT. It translates to CASSQTENTEAFF. Looking up the rest from reference TRBV19 and TRBJ1-1 gives the full variable domain: DGGITQSPKYLFRKEGQNVTLSCEQNLNHDAMYWYRQDPGQGLRLIYYSQIVNDFQKGDIAEGYSVSREKKESFPLTVTSAQKNPTAFYLCASSQTENTEAFFGQGTRLTVV.

V and J are TRBV10-3 and TRBJ2-1; D gene unclear. Trimming removed 0 bases from V and 7 bases from J, with 16 bases in between. The CDR3 has 16 amino acids. In germline, CDR1 is ENHRY, CDR2 SYGVKD. In nucleotides, the CDR3 is TGTGCCATCAGTGAGTCCGGAGCGCCCCCAAAAAATGAGCAGTTCTTC. It codes for CAISESGAPPKNEQFF.

The chain has TRBV19 and TRBJ1-5, with 9 bases identical to TRBD1. The germline CDR1 and CDR2 sequences are LNHDA and SQIVND (reference sequence). V lost 8 bases and J lost 0; bases outside the gene matches: 2. The CDR3 is 14 amino acids. The CDR3, as DNA: TGTGCCAGTTGGGACAGGGCTAGCAATCAGCCCCAGCATTTT. Translating gives CASWDRASNQPQHF.

The V gene is TRBV19, the J gene TRBJ2-7; TRBD2 aligns across 8 bases. V lost 6 bases, J lost 1 base, and 8 bases stayed unmatched. CDR1 and CDR2 from the germline V gene are LNHDA and SQIVND (reference sequence). This CDR3 region has 15 residues. CDR3 sequence (DNA): TGTGCCAGTAGCACCCCCGGACTAGCTTCCTACGAGCAGTACTTC. It codes for CASSTPGLASYEQYF.

This clone showed up just a few times. The rearrangement joins TRBV6-5 to TRBJ2-7; D unresolved. Germline values: CDR1 MNHEY, CDR2 SVGAGI. The CDR3 contains 14 residues. V lost 6 bases, J lost 1 base, and 13 bases lay in between. In DNA form, the CDR3 reads TGTGCCAGCAGCCGCTTTGGCTTTTCCTACGAGCAGTACTTC. Translating it yields CASSRFGFSYEQYF.

The DNA of the CDR3 is TGCAGCGTCTCCGTTGAGGCTGGAAACACCATATATTTT. Protein sequence: CSVSVEAGNTIYF. The chain joins TRBV29-1 to TRBJ1-3; no reliable D call. Trimming took 6 bases from V and 2 from J, leaving 11 bases between them. CDR1 is SQVTM and CDR2 is ANQGSEA in the germline V gene. This CDR3 comprises 13 residues.

The gene calls are TRBV11-1 and TRBJ2-3; D gene uncertain. V was cut by 8 bases and J by 3 bases, with 9 bases left in between. The CDR3 spans 12 residues. CDR1 is SGHAT and CDR2 is FQDESV in the germline V gene (reference sequence). This CDR3 is CASSLGTDTQYF. The DNA for the CDR3 is TGTGCCAGCTCCCTGGGAACAGATACGCAGTATTTT.

The chain recombines TRBV9 with TRBJ2-1; 9 bases line up with TRBD1. Germline loops: CDR1 SGDLS, CDR2 YYNGEE. The CDR3 loop spans 16 amino acids. Trimming at V came to 2 bases and at J to 4 bases, leaving 7 bases not matched to a gene. CDR3 sequence (DNA): TGTGCCAGCAGCGTCTCCGGGACAGGGATTTACAATGAGCAGTTCTTC. Translating it yields CASSVSGTGIYNEQFF.

In nucleotides, the CDR3 is TGTGCCAGCAGCTCAGACCTTGGACAAGCTAATCAGCCCCAGCATTTT. Protein sequence: CASSSDLGQANQPQHF. The gene calls are TRBV7-8 and TRBJ1-5; D is perhaps TRBD1 (5 bases). V was clipped by 4 bases and J by 4 bases, with 17 bases between them. Germline loops: CDR1 SGHVS, CDR2 FQNEAQ. The CDR3 sequence is 16 residues long. Drawing the rest from reference TRBV7-8 and TRBJ1-5, the complete variable domain is GAGVSQSPRYKVAKRGQDVALRCDPISGHVSLFWYQQALGQGPEFLTYFQNEAQLDKSGLPSDRFFAERPEGSVSTLKIQRTQQEDSAVYLCASSSDLGQANQPQHFGDGTRLSIL.

The chain uses TRBV2 and TRBJ2-5; 8 bases line up with TRBD2. The trim removed 5 bases at V and 4 bases at J, leaving 9 bases unmatched. The CDR3 extends over 15 amino acids. The germline V gene has CDR1 SNHLY and CDR2 FYNNEI. Written as DNA, the CDR3 is TGTGCCAGCAGTTACGACGCGGGAGGTCGAGAGACCCAGTACTTC. It translates to CASSYDAGGRETQYF.

The rearrangement joins TRBV2 to TRBJ1-2; perhaps TRBD1 as D (6 bases). CDR3 size: 14 residues. The germline V gene has CDR1 SNHLY and CDR2 FYNNEI. The V end lost 6 bases, the J end lost 7 bases, and 18 bases lay between the germline ends. CDR3 sequence (DNA): TGTGCCAGCAGGGGGGACGGGGGCTTTGGTGGCTACACCTTC. Protein sequence: CASRGDGGFGGYTF.

This clone was counted a few times. This chain connects TRBV27 to TRBJ1-3; D not certain. The CDR3 spans 15 residues. Germline V gives CDR1 MNHEY, CDR2 SMNVEV (reference sequence). Trimming took 6 bases from V and 2 from J, leaving 14 bases between them. The CDR3 sequence is CASSLTTGPGNTIYF. In DNA form, the CDR3 reads TGTGCCAGCAGCCTTACAACCGGCCCTGGAAACACCATATATTTT.

This clone is medium-sized within its sample. The chain is built from TRBV28 and TRBJ2-3; a weak D match, TRBD2 (5 bases). Deletions cut 2 bases from V and 5 bases from J, with 8 bases between. This CDR3 has 13 amino acids. Germline CDR1 MDHEN, CDR2 SYDVKM. The CDR3 loop reads CASSLEGLDTQYF. The CDR3 nucleotides are TGTGCCAGCAGTTTAGAGGGTTTAGATACGCAGTATTTT.

CDR3 nucleotides: TGTGCCAGCAGCCGCCGGGACAGGGTCCATGAGCAGTTCTTC. This sequence encodes CASSRRDRVHEQFF. V and J are TRBV6-1 and TRBJ2-1; 9 positions match TRBD1. The CDR3 length is 14 residues. Germline assignment: CDR1 MNHNS and CDR2 SASEGT. The V and J ends lost 6 bases and 8 bases, in that order; junction bases with no gene match: 8.

A remark on this clone: Compared with germline, one end of the junction differs, possibly owing to a read error. CDR3 DNA sequence: TGTGCCAGCAGTTTAGGACGGATAGCGGGAGGGGGGGTGGAGCAGTTCTTC. Residues: CASSLGRIAGGGVEQFF. This chain links TRBV7-2 with TRBJ2-1, with TRBD2 matching over 11 bases. The CDR3 length is 17 residues. CDR1 SGHTA and CDR2 FQGNSA come from the germline V gene.

The chain combines TRBV6-1 with TRBJ2-3; D perhaps matches TRBD1 (6 bases). Trimming stripped 4 bases from V and 0 bases from J, with 14 bases between. Germline V gene data show CDR1 as MNHNS and CDR2 as SASEGT. CDR3 length: 16 residues. As DNA, the CDR3 is TGTGCCAGCAGTGCTCGGCAGGGGATGAGCACAGATACGCAGTATTTT. Translated: CASSARQGMSTDTQYF.

On this clone itself: Germline and junction disagree at one end, which may indicate a read error. The chain links TRBV30 to TRBJ2-1; 9 nucleotides line up with TRBD1. The length of the CDR3 is 11 residues. CDR1 and CDR2 (germline): GTSNPN, SVGIG (reference sequence). CDR3 nucleotides: TGTGCCTGGAACCCCGGGACAGGGACGGTCTTC. It specifies CAWNPGTGTVF.

The chain couples TRBV9 to TRBJ2-2, with TRBD2 matching over 10 bases. The length of the CDR3 is 19 residues. The V gene's germline CDR1 is SGDLS and CDR2 YYNGEE. Unmatched junction bases numbered 13, after V lost 0 bases and J lost 5 bases. CDR3 amino acids: CASSVGFWKSSGRTGELFF. Written as DNA, the CDR3 is TGTGCCAGCAGCGTAGGGTTTTGGAAGTCTAGCGGGAGAACCGGGGAGCTGTTTTTT.